These 26 T cell receptor beta chains were sequenced from one sample in a study of cytomegalovirus exposure and HLA in healthy donors. PCR involved 60 Vbeta and 13 Jbeta primers. Sequencing was performed with immunoSEQ multiplex PCR; in TCRdb, only in-frame clones are kept and a portion is missing. This sample has about 90,000 clones; around three quarters occur once, and the top ten carry 4.5% to 5.5%. The source material was PBMCs. These receptors were collected from a woman aged 40 to 55 in good health and CMV-seropositive.

Note on this clone: The germline gene is not matched at one end of the junction; a read error may be the cause. The chain employs TRBV28 and TRBJ1-2; D is undetermined. This CDR3 comprises 15 residues. Germline V gene lookup returns CDR1 MDHEN and CDR2 SYDVKM. CDR3 loop: CASSPTLNSNYGYPF. CDR3 nucleotide sequence: TGTGCCAGCAGCCCTACCCTTAATTCTAACTATGGCTACCCCTTC.

V gene TRBV30 combines with J gene TRBJ1-5, with D maybe TRBD1 (5 bases). Trimming shortened V by 5 bases and J by 0 bases, and 14 bases separated the two germline ends. The CDR3 has 15 amino acids. In germline, CDR1 is GTSNPN, CDR2 SVGIG (reference sequence). The CDR3 nucleotides are TGTGCCTGGGGACCTGACAGCTATAGCAATCAGCCCCAGCATTTT. It translates to CAWGPDSYSNQPQHF.

This chain connects TRBV28 to TRBJ2-7, with 10 positions matching TRBD2. With V trimmed by 7 bases and J by 4 bases, 10 bases remained unmatched. The CDR3 is 15 residues long. From germline, CDR1 is MDHEN and CDR2 SYDVKM. The CDR3 loop reads CASTPSSGSGYEQYF. In nucleotides, the CDR3 is TGTGCCAGCACCCCGTCTAGCGGGAGTGGGTACGAGCAGTACTTC.

This clone was seen a single time. The chain employs TRBV11-1 and TRBJ2-5; D is perhaps TRBD1 (6 bases). The V end lost 5 bases, the J end lost 2 bases, and 12 bases lay between the germline ends. CDR3 length: 14 amino acids. The germline V gene has CDR1 SGHAT and CDR2 FQDESV (reference sequence). The DNA for the CDR3 is TGTGCCAGCAGCCGCCTGAGGGGGCAAGAGACCCAGTACTTC. Translation: CASSRLRGQETQYF.

This rearrangement joins TRBV19 to TRBJ2-5; no clear D. There are 13 residues in the CDR3. CDR1 is LNHDA and CDR2 is SQIVND in the germline V gene (reference sequence). Trimming took 2 bases from V and 5 from J, leaving 9 bases between them. The CDR3 nucleotides read TGTGCCAGTAGTATACAGTTCGGGGAGACCCAGTACTTC. Translation: CASSIQFGETQYF.

This clone was detected many times. CDR3: CASTLGRVPMNTEAFF. CDR3 nucleotides: TGTGCCAGCACCCTCGGCAGGGTTCCCATGAACACTGAAGCTTTCTTT. This chain uses TRBV6-6 with TRBJ1-1, with D perhaps TRBD1 (5 bases). The CDR3 length is 16 residues. CDR1 and CDR2 from the germline V gene are MNHNY and SVGAGI (reference sequence). The V end was cut by 7 bases, the J end by 0 bases, with 18 bases between.

This chain joins TRBV11-2 and TRBJ2-3; D gene unclear. This CDR3 contains 15 residues. Germline V lookup: CDR1 SGHAT, CDR2 FQNNGV. V was clipped by 5 bases and J by 0 bases, with 12 bases between them. CDR3 protein: CASSPPATSTDTQYF. DNA of the CDR3: TGTGCCAGCAGCCCCCCAGCGACTAGCACAGATACGCAGTATTTT.

This chain joins TRBV27 and TRBJ2-7, with D possibly matching TRBD1 (6 bases). The CDR3 is 13 amino acids. The germline V gene encodes CDR1 MNHEY and CDR2 SMNVEV (reference sequence). V was trimmed by 6 bases and J by 2 bases, leaving 11 bases between them. The DNA of the CDR3 is TGTGCCAGCAGGGACAGCTCCCCCTACGAGCAGTACTTC. This translates into CASRDSSPYEQYF.

This chain uses TRBV5-6 with TRBJ2-1, with D possibly being TRBD2 (6 bases). Trimming removed 1 base from V and 2 bases from J, with 19 bases in between. This CDR3 spans 18 amino acids. The germline CDR1 and CDR2 sequences are SGHDT and YYEEEE. The CDR3 sequence: CASSLWFEGGLPYNEQFF. The DNA of the CDR3 is TGTGCCAGCAGCTTGTGGTTCGAAGGAGGGCTCCCCTACAATGAGCAGTTCTTC.

The V call is TRBV4-2, the J call TRBJ2-3; the match to TRBD2 covers 11 bases. The germline gives CDR1 LGHNA, CDR2 YNFKEQ. This CDR3 has 16 residues. The trim removed 0 bases at V and 4 bases at J, leaving 3 bases unmatched. The CDR3 loop is CASSQELAGGSDTQYF. Written as DNA, the CDR3 is TGTGCCAGCAGCCAAGAGTTAGCGGGGGGGTCAGATACGCAGTATTTT.

With regard to this clone: At one boundary the junction diverges from the germline segment, which might be a read error. The chain employs TRBV7-9 and TRBJ2-7; TRBD2 aligns across 11 bases. The CDR3 runs 18 residues. Germline V lookup: CDR1 SEHNR, CDR2 FQNEAQ (reference sequence). DNA for the CDR3: TGTTCCAGCAGCCGTACCCTCGACGCACTAGCGGGAGTCTACGAGCAGTACTTC. Translation: CSSSRTLDALAGVYEQYF.

This clone was counted a single time. This chain connects TRBV19 to TRBJ2-5; TRBD2 aligns across 10 bases. Germline V gene sequence: CDR1 LNHDA, CDR2 SQIVND (reference sequence). This CDR3 has 16 residues. V shed 3 bases and J 3 bases; nucleotides not matched to a gene: 7. CDR3 bases: TGTGCCAGTAGTATCCCCAGGACTAGCGGAGAAGAGACCCAGTACTTC. This sequence encodes CASSIPRTSGEETQYF.

V usage is TRBV15 and J usage is TRBJ2-2; 10 bases match TRBD1. J was trimmed by 6 bases and V by 3 bases; bases with no gene match: 7. Germline lookup yields CDR1 LNHNV and CDR2 YYDKDF (reference sequence). The length of the CDR3 is 16 residues. CDR3 DNA sequence: TGTGCCACCAGCAGGGCCGGGACAGGGGTTTCCGGGGAGCTGTTTTTT. This codes for CATSRAGTGVSGELFF.

The rearrangement links TRBV27 to TRBJ2-7; D may be TRBD1 (5 bases). The CDR3 consists of 16 residues. Trimming took 3 bases from V and 3 from J, leaving 18 bases between them. Per germline, CDR1 MNHEY and CDR2 SMNVEV (reference sequence). CDR3 sequence (DNA): TGTGCCAGCAGTTTGGAGTCTAGGGGTCGGCTCTACGAGCAGTACTTC. Its translation is CASSLESRGRLYEQYF.

The chain carries TRBV6-1 and TRBJ1-6, with D unclear. Germline-derived CDR1 and CDR2 are MNHNS and SASEGT. This CDR3 has 14 amino acids. The V and J ends lost 9 bases and 7 bases respectively, with 16 bases between them. The CDR3 protein is CASHGMMGNSPLHF. The CDR3 DNA is TGTGCCAGTCACGGGATGATGGGGAATTCACCCCTCCACTTT.

The genes are TRBV7-2 and TRBJ1-5, with TRBD1 as a possible D gene (5 bases). Trimming shortened V by 3 bases and J by 9 bases, and 9 bases separated the two germline ends. This CDR3 region has 12 residues. The germline CDR1 and CDR2 sequences are SGHTA and FQGNSA. CDR3 in DNA: TGTGCCAGCAGCTTTGGGGGAGGGCCCCAGCATTTT. Translating it yields CASSFGGGPQHF.

CDR3 amino acids: CASSLRSPPGAEAFF. The DNA for the CDR3 is TGTGCCAGCAGCTTAAGATCTCCGCCGGGGGCTGAAGCTTTCTTT. The J gene is TRBJ1-1, the V gene TRBV7-3; maybe TRBD1 (5 bases). This CDR3 comprises 15 residues. Germline CDR1 reads SGHTA; CDR2 reads FQGTGA. V dropped 1 base and J dropped 6 bases, with 15 bases sitting between them.

The chain carries TRBV18 and TRBJ2-7, with 7 bases lining up with TRBD1. J lost 3 bases, V lost 2 bases, and 7 bases had no gene match. From germline, CDR1 is KGHSH and CDR2 LQKENI. The CDR3 spans 15 residues. This chain's CDR3 is CASSPFPGQDYEQYF. CDR3 nucleotide sequence: TGTGCCAGCTCACCATTTCCAGGACAGGACTACGAGCAGTACTTC.

Only a few counts were recorded for this clone. One junction end does not reproduce the germline sequence, and a read error may be involved. This specimen includes other DNA sequences encoding the same CDR3. V gene TRBV7-9 combines with J gene TRBJ2-1; no reliable D call. CDR1 and CDR2 from the germline V gene are SEHNR and FQNEAQ (reference sequence). This CDR3 contains 15 residues. The CDR3 DNA is TGTGCCAGCAGCCCACATGGTAGCTCCTACAATGAGCAATTCTTC. Translation gives CASSPHGSSYNEQFF. The full variable domain, in which reference TRBV7-9 and TRBJ2-1 provide the parts outside the CDR3, is DTGVSQNPRHKITKRGQNVTFRCDPISEHNRLYWYRQTLGQGPEFLTYFQNEAQLEKSRLLSDRFSAERPKGSFSTLEIQRTEQGDSAMYLCASSPHGSSYNEQFFGPGTRLTVL.

The chain uses TRBV2 and TRBJ2-1; D is possibly TRBD1 (6 bases). The CDR3 consists of 12 residues. Trimming took 6 bases from V and 9 from J, leaving 12 bases between them. Germline V lookup: CDR1 SNHLY, CDR2 FYNNEI. The CDR3 DNA follows: TGTGCCAGCAGCTACGCAGGGGTTGAGCAGTTCTTC. This sequence encodes CASSYAGVEQFF. The variable domain in full, completed from reference TRBV2 and TRBJ2-1, reads EPEVTQTPSHQVTQMGQEVILRCVPISNHLYFYWYRQILGQKVEFLVSFYNNEISEKSEIFDDQFSVERPDGSNFTLKIRSTKLEDSAMYFCASSYAGVEQFFGPGTRLTVL.

V is TRBV19 and J is TRBJ2-3; D remains ambiguous. The V end was cut by 6 bases, the J end by 1 base, with 14 bases between. Germline V lookup: CDR1 LNHDA, CDR2 SQIVND (reference sequence). This CDR3 contains 15 residues. For the CDR3, the DNA is TGTGCCAGTAGCACTGCTTTCCTCGGCACAGATACGCAGTATTTT. Amino acid sequence: CASSTAFLGTDTQYF. The entire variable domain, with the rest obtained from reference TRBV19 and TRBJ2-3, is as follows: DGGITQSPKYLFRKEGQNVTLSCEQNLNHDAMYWYRQDPGQGLRLIYYSQIVNDFQKGDIAEGYSVSREKKESFPLTVTSAQKNPTAFYLCASSTAFLGTDTQYFGPGTRLTVL.

This clone was picked up many times. V gene TRBV28 combines with J gene TRBJ2-7; 8 bases are a match to TRBD1. Looked up from germline, CDR1 is MDHEN and CDR2 is SYDVKM. The junction had 8 bases not matched to a gene; V was cut back by 5 bases and J by 2 bases. The CDR3 contains 15 residues. CDR3 region: CASSPLSTGAYEQYF. The CDR3 DNA reads as TGTGCCAGCAGTCCGTTATCGACAGGGGCCTACGAGCAGTACTTC. The entire variable domain, with the rest obtained from reference TRBV28 and TRBJ2-7, is as follows: DVKVTQSSRYLVKRTGEKVFLECVQDMDHENMFWYRQDPGLGLRLIYFSYDVKMKEKGDIPEGYSVSREKKERFSLILESASTNQTSMYLCASSPLSTGAYEQYFGPGTRLTVT.

The rearrangement joins TRBV4-3 to TRBJ1-3; tentative D call: TRBD1 (6 bases). Germline V CDR1 and CDR2: LGHNA, YSLEER. Trimming shortened V by 2 bases and J by 2 bases, and 10 bases separated the two germline ends. The CDR3 loop spans 15 amino acids. CDR3 DNA sequence: TGCGCCAGCAGCCAATCTCGACAGGCTGGAAACACCATATATTTT. It is translated as CASSQSRQAGNTIYF.

Only a few counts were recorded for this clone. The chain carries TRBV6-5 and TRBJ1-3; D may be TRBD1 (6 bases). Germline V gene sequence: CDR1 MNHEY, CDR2 SVGAGI. The V end was cut by 0 bases, the J end by 2 bases, with 11 bases between. The CDR3 has 16 amino acids. CDR3 in DNA: TGTGCCAGCAGTTACTCGGAATCAGGGGCTGGAAACACCATATATTTT. Translation gives CASSYSESGAGNTIYF.

The chain has TRBV6-5 and TRBJ2-1, with TRBD1 identical over 10 bases. V lost 2 bases and J lost 8; bases outside the gene matches: 6. The germline V gene encodes CDR1 MNHEY and CDR2 SVGAGI. The CDR3 length is 15 residues. The CDR3 region has the DNA TGTGCCAGCAGTTACGGGGGACAGGGGATTTATGAGCAGTTCTTC. Amino acid sequence: CASSYGGQGIYEQFF.

The chain joins TRBV30 to TRBJ2-2; TRBD2 aligns across 8 bases. The CDR3 spans 15 residues. V gave up 0 bases and J gave up 4 bases; unmatched junction bases: 4. The V gene's germline CDR1 is GTSNPN and CDR2 SVGIG (reference sequence). For the CDR3, the DNA is TGTGCCTGGAGTGTAGCGGGAGCTGTCACCGGGGAGCTGTTTTTT. It yields the protein CAWSVAGAVTGELFF.